One sample yielded the 22 T cell receptor beta chains listed below, sequenced in a study of T cell changes during pregnancy in multiple sclerosis. Clones were read by immunoSEQ multiplex PCR, and TCRdb kept only the in-frame ones, dropping some. The sample lists 90,000 to 100,000 clones; about 90% were seen once. This specimen consisted of peripheral blood, obtained after pregnancy. The receptors shown here come from a female donor in good health, enrolled as a control in a pregnancy study.

This chain links TRBV7-2 with TRBJ2-1, with D perhaps TRBD2 (6 bases). The V gene lost 6 bases and the J gene lost 6 bases, with 12 bases spanning the gap. The V gene's germline CDR1 is SGHTA and CDR2 FQGNSA. This CDR3 spans 13 amino acids. CDR3 protein: CASSPVSGNEQFF. The CDR3 nucleotides are TGTGCCAGCAGTCCCGTTAGCGGCAATGAGCAGTTCTTC.

J is TRBJ2-5 and V is TRBV28; TRBD1 matches at 8 bases. CDR1 and CDR2 from the germline V gene are MDHEN and SYDVKM. The CDR3 runs to 15 residues. The ends lost 6 bases at V and 3 bases at J; junction bases unmatched: 9. CDR3 in DNA: TGTGCCAGCAGAGACCTGGACAGGGCCAAAGAGACCCAGTACTTC. Amino acids: CASRDLDRAKETQYF.

The rearrangement links TRBV11-2 to TRBJ1-2; D perhaps matches TRBD1 (6 bases). Germline lookup yields CDR1 SGHAT and CDR2 FQNNGV. V lost 4 bases, J lost 5 bases, and 17 bases lay in between. This CDR3 comprises 15 residues. CDR3 amino acids: CASSWEGGGGYGYTF. DNA for the CDR3: TGTGCCAGCAGCTGGGAGGGAGGGGGGGGGTATGGCTACACCTTC.

This rearrangement joins TRBV15 to TRBJ2-1; 7 bases match TRBD1. Germline V CDR1 and CDR2: LNHNV, YYDKDF (reference sequence). CDR3 length: 16 amino acids. V lost 5 bases to trimming and J lost 0 bases; unmatched junction nucleotides: 7. CDR3 in amino acids: CATSAPGQSSYNEQFF. The CDR3, as DNA: TGTGCCACCAGCGCCCCGGGACAGAGCTCCTACAATGAGCAGTTCTTC.

The chain links TRBV2 to TRBJ2-3, with 11 bases that match TRBD2. V dropped 4 bases and J dropped 2; count of bases not matched to a gene: 11. The CDR3 contains 18 residues. The V gene's germline CDR1 is SNHLY and CDR2 FYNNEI. CDR3 sequence: CASSVGTSGPPSTDTQYF. CDR3 in DNA: TGTGCCAGCAGTGTAGGGACTAGCGGTCCACCATCCACAGATACGCAGTATTTT.

Comment on this clone: The junction departs from germline at one end; a sequencing error may be responsible. At the DNA level, this CDR3 is encoded by other sequences in the same sample as well. The chain joins TRBV7-9 to TRBJ2-2; 7 bases align to TRBD1. Germline values: CDR1 SEHNR, CDR2 FQNEAQ (reference sequence). The CDR3 has 16 amino acids. The CDR3 here is CASSPLTGLDTGELFF. DNA of the CDR3: TGTGCCAGCAGCCCGCTGACAGGGTTGGACACCGGGGAGTTGTTTTTT.

The rearrangement links TRBV9 to TRBJ2-5; weak D call: TRBD2 (6 bases). The germline V gene encodes CDR1 SGDLS and CDR2 YYNGEE. Trimming took off 0 bases at V and 4 bases at J, with 13 bases between the two ends. The CDR3 covers 15 residues. The CDR3 loop reads CASSVARGLRETQYF. The CDR3, as DNA: TGTGCCAGCAGCGTAGCTCGGGGGTTGCGAGAGACCCAGTACTTC. Drawing the rest from reference TRBV9 and TRBJ2-5, the complete variable domain is DSGVTQTPKHLITATGQRVTLRCSPRSGDLSVYWYQQSLDQGLQFLIQYYNGEERAKGNILERFSAQQFPDLHSELNLSSLELGDSALYFCASSVARGLRETQYFGPGTRLLVL.

V usage is TRBV27 and J usage is TRBJ2-5; 13 bases are shared with TRBD2. V shed 6 bases, J shed 4 bases, and the junction held 11 bases outside the gene matches. The germline CDR1 and CDR2 sequences are MNHEY and SMNVEV (reference sequence). The CDR3 is made up of 17 amino acids. The CDR3 DNA follows: TGTGCCAGCAGAGGGACTAGCGGGGCCCAGAGGGGAGAGACCCAGTACTTC. This translates into CASRGTSGAQRGETQYF.

The CDR3 spells CASSLGQGARNEQFF. The CDR3, as DNA: TGTGCCAGCAGCTTGGGACAGGGGGCGCGGAATGAGCAGTTCTTC. This chain uses TRBV7-9 with TRBJ2-1; TRBD1 agrees at 12 bases. Trimming took 3 bases from V and 7 from J; bases not matched to a gene: 4. The CDR3 has 15 residues. Per germline, CDR1 SEHNR and CDR2 FQNEAQ (reference sequence).

The rearrangement uses TRBV6-4 and TRBJ1-2; 7 bases are a match to TRBD1. The germline V gene has CDR1 MRHNA and CDR2 SNTAGT. The V and J ends lost 6 bases and 4 bases, in that order; junction bases with no gene match: 8. The CDR3 is 14 residues long. The CDR3 coding sequence is TGTGCCAGCAGAACCGCTCCAGGGGGCTATGGCTACACCTTC. Its protein product is CASRTAPGGYGYTF.

The V and J genes are TRBV28 and TRBJ1-1, with TRBD1 identical over 8 bases. This CDR3 contains 14 residues. V lost 5 bases to trimming and J lost 4 bases; unmatched junction nucleotides: 6. CDR1 is MDHEN and CDR2 is SYDVKM in the germline V gene. The CDR3 coding sequence is TGTGCCAGCAGTCCAGGGGGCTTGGGCACTGAAGCTTTCTTT. Encoded protein: CASSPGGLGTEAFF.

The genes are TRBV27 and TRBJ1-6, with a tentative D call TRBD1 (6 bases). V was clipped by 5 bases and J by 10 bases, with 18 bases between them. The length of the CDR3 is 15 residues. Germline lookup yields CDR1 MNHEY and CDR2 SMNVEV (reference sequence). The CDR3 spells CASSTTSGDVSPLHF. The DNA of the CDR3 is TGTGCCAGCAGTACGACCTCAGGGGACGTGTCACCCCTCCACTTT.

Here the CDR3 reads CASSIGGEETQYF. In DNA, the CDR3 is TGTGCCAGCTCCATCGGGGGGGAGGAGACCCAGTACTTC. The V and J genes are TRBV5-6 and TRBJ2-5; 8 bases agree with TRBD2. The ends lost 7 bases at V and 5 bases at J; junction bases unmatched: 7. The CDR3 has 13 amino acids. Germline values: CDR1 SGHDT, CDR2 YYEEEE.

The chain is built from TRBV12-2 and TRBJ1-3; the table's D call of TRBD1 was not tested on the DNA. TRBV12-2 is a pseudogene locus. CDR3 length: 16 residues. This CDR3 is CASRLARDSHGNTIYF. The DNA for the CDR3 is TGTGCAAGTCGCTTAGCGAGGGACAGCCATGGAAACACCATATATTTT.

This sequence joins TRBV9 and TRBJ1-3; 8 bases match TRBD1. The germline V gene has CDR1 SGDLS and CDR2 YYNGEE. J was trimmed by 2 bases and V by 0 bases; bases with no gene match: 4. The CDR3 is 16 residues long. The CDR3 region is CASSVEAGGTGNTIYF. As DNA, the CDR3 is TGTGCCAGCAGCGTAGAGGCAGGGGGCACTGGAAACACCATATATTTT.

The chain links TRBV11-2 to TRBJ1-1; D is perhaps TRBD1 (5 bases). The length of the CDR3 is 13 residues. Per the germline V gene, CDR1 is SGHAT and CDR2 is FQNNGV. With 2 bases removed from V and 10 bases from J, the gap between germline ends came to 14 bases. CDR3 bases: TGTGCCAGCAGCTTAACCCAGGGTTCTGGAGCTTTCTTT. This codes for CASSLTQGSGAFF.

The rearrangement joins TRBV7-8 to TRBJ1-5, with TRBD1 matching 8 bases. This CDR3 region has 16 residues. In germline, CDR1 is SGHVS, CDR2 FQNEAQ. V lost 0 bases to trimming and J lost 3 bases; unmatched junction nucleotides: 4. This CDR3 is CASSLARTGINQPQHF. The CDR3 DNA reads as TGTGCCAGCAGCTTAGCCAGGACAGGGATCAATCAGCCCCAGCATTTT.

CDR3 nucleotide sequence: TGTGCCAGCAGTTTGAAGGCAGCGTTAAGTGAAGCTTTCTTT. As protein: CASSLKAALSEAFF. V gene TRBV28 combines with J gene TRBJ1-1; D is ambiguous. Per germline, CDR1 MDHEN and CDR2 SYDVKM. V dropped 3 bases and J dropped 7 bases, with 15 bases sitting between them. The length of the CDR3 is 14 residues.

The chain uses TRBV15 and TRBJ2-3, with D tentatively TRBD2 (6 bases). The CDR3 consists of 17 residues. Germline CDR1 LNHNV, CDR2 YYDKDF (reference sequence). Between the trimmed V and J ends, which lost 3 bases and 0 bases, there was a span of 16 bases. Here the CDR3 reads CATSRGVAEPSTDTQYF. CDR3 nucleotide sequence: TGTGCCACCAGCAGGGGGGTAGCGGAACCTAGCACAGATACGCAGTATTTT.

V and J are TRBV6-1 and TRBJ2-1; TRBD1 matches 9 bases. J gave up 7 bases and V 3 bases, and 16 bases lay outside the gene matches. CDR1 MNHNS and CDR2 SASEGT come from the germline V gene. The CDR3 length is 18 residues. CDR3 region: CASSEGWQGQGRRNEQFF. For the CDR3, the DNA is TGTGCCAGCAGTGAGGGTTGGCAGGGACAGGGCCGCAGAAATGAGCAGTTCTTC.

J is TRBJ1-2 and V is TRBV19, with a weak D call TRBD1 (5 bases). The CDR3 runs to 14 residues. Germline values: CDR1 LNHDA, CDR2 SQIVND (reference sequence). V lost 7 bases and J 3 bases, leaving 15 bases between the germline ends. CDR3 nucleotides: TGTGCCAGTACCCCGGGGGGATTGGACTATGGCTACACCTTC. Its translation is CASTPGGLDYGYTF.

The chain carries TRBV28 and TRBJ1-5, with D tentatively TRBD1 (5 bases). Trimming took off 7 bases at V and 4 bases at J, with 11 bases between the two ends. Germline V gene lookup returns CDR1 MDHEN and CDR2 SYDVKM. CDR3 length: 13 amino acids. The CDR3, as DNA: TGTGCCAGCATGACAGACCCTAATCAGCCCCAGCATTTT. Translation: CASMTDPNQPQHF.